This TCR beta chain was recovered during a study of early T cells in non-severe SARS-CoV-2 infection. About the study: Sequenced bulk RNA came from whole blood that was unsorted, and chains were unpaired. Regarding the study as a whole: There was a bias toward anti-spike CD8 responses in VDJdb matching, which missed private and CD4 specificities.

Unique molecular identifiers were added to individual cDNA molecules. A single record per CDR3 protein comes from TCRdb applying MiXCR to the 5' RACE reads. The table shows some 71,000 distinct CDR3 sequences, with approximately 12% occurring only once. Germline V gene sequence: CDR1 SGDLS, CDR2 YYNGEE. The CDR3 extends over 14 amino acids. Deletions cut 0 bases from V and 2 bases from J, with 6 bases between. A remark on this clonotype: Its cognate antigen is unknown.

This TCR derives from an adult who was a healthcare worker with PCR-confirmed SARS-CoV-2 infection or an uninfected control (not recorded which). The V call is TRBV9, the J call TRBJ1-3; no clear D gene. Sequenced: whole blood. CDR3 DNA: TGTGCCAGCAGCGTAGGGATCACTGGAAACACCATATATTTT. Amino acids: CASSVGITGNTIYF.